A single sample gave rise to the 28 T cell receptor beta chains below, sequenced in a study of cytomegalovirus exposure and HLA in healthy donors. The PCR ran on 60 Vbeta and 13 Jbeta primers. Profiling relied on immunoSEQ multiplex PCR, and the TCRdb table lists in-frame clones only, not all of them. This table holds more than 85,000 clones, about four fifths found once. Sequenced: PBMCs. The source is a female donor in good health and CMV-seropositive.

The chain combines TRBV4-1 with TRBJ2-1; 7 bases line up with TRBD2. CDR1 and CDR2 (germline): MGHRA, YSYEKL. CDR3 size: 15 residues. Trimming at V came to 7 bases and at J to 3 bases, leaving 9 bases not matched to a gene. The CDR3 bases are TGCGCCAGCACCACTCTAGGGAGGGTCTACAATGAGCAGTTCTTC. It translates to CASTTLGRVYNEQFF.

Only one count was recorded for this clone. The gene calls are TRBV30 and TRBJ1-1, with 9 nucleotides matching TRBD1. Germline CDR1 GTSNPN, CDR2 SVGIG (reference sequence). The CDR3 extends over 16 amino acids. J lost 1 base, V lost 3 bases, and 9 bases had no gene match. The CDR3 nucleotides are TGTGCCTGGAGGGTAACTCAGGACAGGGGGAACACTGAAGCTTTCTTT. Protein: CAWRVTQDRGNTEAFF.

The rearrangement joins TRBV7-2 to TRBJ2-1; 7 nucleotides line up with TRBD2. The ends lost 5 bases at V and 0 bases at J; junction bases unmatched: 10. The CDR3 sequence is 17 residues long. The germline V gene encodes CDR1 SGHTA and CDR2 FQGNSA. In nucleotides, the CDR3 is TGTGCCAGCAGCCTTGGGGCTAGCGGCCGCTCCTACAATGAGCAGTTCTTC. This codes for CASSLGASGRSYNEQFF.

The chain recombines TRBV7-9 with TRBJ1-1, with TRBD1 matching 9 bases. In germline, CDR1 is SEHNR, CDR2 FQNEAQ (reference sequence). This CDR3 comprises 14 residues. J gave up 5 bases and V 5 bases, and 6 bases lay outside the gene matches. CDR3 nucleotides: TGTGCCAGCAGCCTACAGGGGGCGGGAACTGAAGCTTTCTTT. This codes for CASSLQGAGTEAFF. Looking up the rest from reference TRBV7-9 and TRBJ1-1 gives the full variable domain: DTGVSQNPRHKITKRGQNVTFRCDPISEHNRLYWYRQTLGQGPEFLTYFQNEAQLEKSRLLSDRFSAERPKGSFSTLEIQRTEQGDSAMYLCASSLQGAGTEAFFGQGTRLTVV.

This chain links TRBV7-2 with TRBJ2-5; 7 nucleotides match TRBD2. The CDR3 spans 14 residues. Germline loops: CDR1 SGHTA, CDR2 FQGNSA. J was trimmed by 0 bases and V by 5 bases; bases with no gene match: 3. This CDR3 reads CASSPLADQETQYF. DNA for the CDR3: TGTGCCAGCAGCCCTCTAGCGGACCAAGAGACCCAGTACTTC.

The V and J genes are TRBV5-1 and TRBJ2-1, with D maybe TRBD2 (6 bases). This CDR3 has 11 amino acids. Germline lookup yields CDR1 SGHRS and CDR2 YFSETQ. V gave up 7 bases and J gave up 10 bases, with 12 bases separating them. Written as DNA, the CDR3 is TGCGCCAGCGGGGAGGTCTACGAGCAGTTCTTC. Translation gives CASGEVYEQFF.

The gene calls are TRBV6-5 and TRBJ1-1; 8 nucleotides line up with TRBD1. V shed 0 bases and J 7 bases; nucleotides not matched to a gene: 4. Germline V gene data show CDR1 as MNHEY and CDR2 as SVGAGI. The CDR3 is 14 amino acids. Here the CDR3 DNA reads TGTGCCAGCAGTTACTCATCAGGGGGCGGTGAAGCTTTCTTT. It encodes CASSYSSGGGEAFF.

The chain joins TRBV30 to TRBJ1-5; D may be TRBD1 (6 bases). There are 15 residues in the CDR3. The germline V gene has CDR1 GTSNPN and CDR2 SVGIG (reference sequence). With 0 bases removed from V and 1 base from J, the gap between germline ends came to 10 bases. The CDR3 DNA reads TGTGCCTGGAGTGTAGGGGGAAGGAGCAATCAGCCCCAGCATTTT. Residues: CAWSVGGRSNQPQHF.

This chain links TRBV5-1 with TRBJ1-6; D gene uncertain. Trimming stripped 2 bases from V and 10 bases from J, with 10 bases between. This CDR3 region has 13 residues. The germline V gene has CDR1 SGHRS and CDR2 YFSETQ. The CDR3 reads CASSFEGNSPLHF. The CDR3 DNA sequence: TGCGCCAGCAGCTTCGAGGGAAACTCACCCCTCCACTTT.

V and J are TRBV4-2 and TRBJ2-7, with 7 nucleotides matching TRBD2. CDR1 is LGHNA and CDR2 is YNFKEQ in the germline V gene. This CDR3 region has 17 residues. Unmatched junction bases numbered 9, after V lost 0 bases and J lost 1 base. The CDR3 protein is CASSQDYGGGGSYEQYF. CDR3 coding DNA: TGTGCCAGCAGCCAAGACTATGGCGGGGGAGGTTCCTACGAGCAGTACTTC.

J is TRBJ2-7 and V is TRBV5-1; no clear D. The CDR3 covers 14 residues. Germline V gene data show CDR1 as SGHRS and CDR2 as YFSETQ. The V end was cut by 7 bases, the J end by 4 bases, with 18 bases between. In nucleotides, the CDR3 is TGCGCCAGCTCCCCAACGGCAGGTGGGTACGAGCAGTACTTC. This sequence encodes CASSPTAGGYEQYF.

The V call is TRBV2, the J call TRBJ2-1; 8 bases match TRBD2. The CDR3 is made up of 14 amino acids. Germline V lookup: CDR1 SNHLY, CDR2 FYNNEI. V shed 10 bases and J 0 bases; nucleotides not matched to a gene: 5. CDR3 residues: CAIIGTSSYNEQFF. Here the CDR3 DNA reads TGTGCCATCATCGGGACTAGCTCCTACAATGAGCAGTTCTTC.

The J gene is TRBJ2-1, the V gene TRBV18; D call uncertain. This CDR3 is built from 11 residues. Germline CDR1 reads KGHSH; CDR2 reads LQKENI. Trimming pared 3 bases from V and 7 bases from J, leaving 4 bases between. DNA of the CDR3: TGTGCCAGCTCACCTAGTAATGAGCAGTTCTTC. It yields the protein CASSPSNEQFF. Variable domain in full (rest from reference TRBV18 and TRBJ2-1): NAGVMQNPRHLVRRRGQEARLRCSPMKGHSHVYWYRQLPEEGLKFMVYLQKENIIDESGMPKERFSAEFPKEGPSILRIQQVVRGDSAAYFCASSPSNEQFFGPGTRLTVL.

On this clone: Relative to the germline gene, one junction end is altered; a read error may explain this. V and J are TRBV7-9 and TRBJ2-7, with D uncertain. The germline CDR1 and CDR2 sequences are SEHNR and FQNEAQ (reference sequence). The CDR3 loop spans 13 amino acids. For the CDR3, the DNA is TGTTCCAGCAGCTCAGTATGGTCCTACGAGCAGTACTTC. Translating it yields CSSSSVWSYEQYF.

V is TRBV4-1 and J is TRBJ2-1, with 9 nucleotides matching TRBD1. In germline, CDR1 is MGHRA, CDR2 YSYEKL. This CDR3 has 17 amino acids. The ends lost 4 bases at V and 5 bases at J; junction bases unmatched: 12. The CDR3: CASSRPDRGVNNNEQFF. In DNA, the CDR3 is TGCGCCAGCAGCCGCCCAGACAGGGGGGTAAATAACAATGAGCAGTTCTTC.

The CDR3, as DNA: TGTGCCAACCGCCGGGACTCTCAAGAGACCCAGTACTTC. Translating gives CANRRDSQETQYF. This chain links TRBV2 with TRBJ2-5, with D possibly being TRBD2 (6 bases). V lost 10 bases, J lost 2 bases, and 14 bases lay in between. Germline CDR1 SNHLY, CDR2 FYNNEI. The CDR3 is 13 residues long.

The chain carries TRBV1 and TRBJ2-5; TRBD2, the table's D call, lacks a check against the DNA. TRBV1 is a recognized pseudogene. The CDR3 runs to 13 residues. CDR3 amino acids: CTSSQLSGETQYF. The CDR3 DNA reads as TGCACCAGCAGCCAGCTTAGCGGAGAGACCCAGTACTTC.

This clone was detected only a few times. The chain uses TRBV5-1 and TRBJ2-3; the match to TRBD1 covers 10 bases. Germline CDR1 and CDR2: SGHRS and YFSETQ. Trimming at V came to 1 base and at J to 1 base, leaving 3 bases not matched to a gene. This CDR3 is built from 16 residues. The CDR3 DNA follows: TGCGCCAGCAGCTTGTGGGGGACAGGGGGCACAGATACGCAGTATTTT. Translation gives CASSLWGTGGTDTQYF.

This clone is a singleton in its sample. J is TRBJ2-7 and V is TRBV5-5, with 11 bases matching TRBD2. The CDR3 runs 18 residues. V gave up 0 bases and J gave up 0 bases; unmatched junction bases: 8. The germline V gene encodes CDR1 SGHKS and CDR2 YYEKEE (reference sequence). In DNA, the CDR3 is TGTGCCAGCAGCTTGGCCAGGGGACTAGCGGCGAGCTCCTACGAGCAGTACTTC. Protein product: CASSLARGLAASSYEQYF.

The chain links TRBV9 to TRBJ2-5, with 11 positions matching TRBD2. V was pared by 0 bases and J by 3 bases, with 10 bases of the junction left unmatched. The CDR3 loop spans 18 amino acids. Germline-derived CDR1 and CDR2 are SGDLS and YYNGEE. Here the CDR3 reads CASSVDPLSGGVKETQYF. The CDR3 bases are TGTGCCAGCAGCGTAGACCCGCTTAGCGGGGGGGTTAAAGAGACCCAGTACTTC.

V gene TRBV19 combines with J gene TRBJ2-2, with D perhaps TRBD2 (6 bases). Germline V CDR1 and CDR2: LNHDA, SQIVND (reference sequence). The V end was cut by 3 bases, the J end by 4 bases, with 9 bases between. This CDR3 comprises 14 residues. The CDR3 region has the DNA TGTGCCAGTAGTATTGGGGGAGGCACCGGGGAGCTGTTTTTT. Protein sequence: CASSIGGGTGELFF. The variable domain in full, completed from reference TRBV19 and TRBJ2-2, reads DGGITQSPKYLFRKEGQNVTLSCEQNLNHDAMYWYRQDPGQGLRLIYYSQIVNDFQKGDIAEGYSVSREKKESFPLTVTSAQKNPTAFYLCASSIGGGTGELFFGEGSRLTVL.

For this clone: At one boundary the junction diverges from the germline segment, which might be a read error. The chain has TRBV30 and TRBJ2-4; maybe TRBD2 (5 bases). Germline V CDR1 and CDR2: GTSNPN, SVGIG (reference sequence). The CDR3 contains 12 residues. Here the CDR3 reads CAWSHGKNSQYF. The CDR3 nucleotides are TGTGCCTGGAGTCACGGGAAAAACAGTCAGTACTTC.

CDR3 region: CASSLSRTGRETQYF. The CDR3 DNA is TGTGCCAGCAGCCTAAGCCGGACAGGGCGGGAGACCCAGTACTTC. This chain joins TRBV27 and TRBJ2-5; 8 bases map to TRBD1. The CDR3 consists of 15 residues. Germline lookup yields CDR1 MNHEY and CDR2 SMNVEV (reference sequence). Trimming at V came to 6 bases and at J to 5 bases, leaving 11 bases not matched to a gene.

The chain couples TRBV2 to TRBJ1-1; D unclear. This CDR3 contains 13 residues. CDR1 is SNHLY and CDR2 is FYNNEI in the germline V gene. The V end was cut by 3 bases, the J end by 4 bases, with 9 bases between. The DNA of the CDR3 is TGTGCCAGCAGTGAGGAGGTGACCACTGAAGCTTTCTTT. Encoded protein: CASSEEVTTEAFF.

The chain combines TRBV11-1 with TRBJ1-6; TRBD1 matches at 7 bases. V dropped 1 base and J dropped 8; count of bases not matched to a gene: 5. This CDR3 is 15 amino acids long. CDR1 is SGHAT, CDR2 FQDESV, per germline (reference sequence). CDR3 DNA: TGTGCCAGCAGCTTAGGGCGACAGGGAGATTCACCCCTCCACTTT. Amino acid sequence: CASSLGRQGDSPLHF.

This chain joins TRBV5-1 and TRBJ2-1, with D possibly being TRBD1 (7 bases). With 2 bases removed from V and 6 bases from J, the gap between germline ends came to 9 bases. The CDR3 totals 13 residues. The germline gives CDR1 SGHRS, CDR2 YFSETQ. The chain's CDR3 is CASSFQGGNEQFF. The CDR3 DNA follows: TGCGCCAGCAGCTTCCAGGGGGGCAATGAGCAGTTCTTC.

V usage is TRBV7-6 and J usage is TRBJ2-7, with 7 bases aligning to TRBD2. Germline V lookup: CDR1 SGHVS, CDR2 FNYEAQ. There are 14 residues in the CDR3. The V and J ends lost 4 bases and 6 bases, in that order; junction bases with no gene match: 9. This chain's CDR3 is CASSSSAGRTEQYF. The CDR3 region has the DNA TGTGCCAGCAGCTCGTCAGCGGGAAGGACCGAGCAGTACTTC.

This clone was recorded once. Because the CDR3's place on the DNA is in doubt, the DNA is left out and the CDR3 is given as listed by TCRdb. This chain uses TRBV5-6 with TRBJ1-2; TRBD1 is taken as the D call from the table, unchecked against the DNA. The CDR3 extends over 11 residues, inclusive of both ends. Germline CDR1 and CDR2: SGHDT and YYEEEE. The CDR3 spells CASSVGTGNTF.